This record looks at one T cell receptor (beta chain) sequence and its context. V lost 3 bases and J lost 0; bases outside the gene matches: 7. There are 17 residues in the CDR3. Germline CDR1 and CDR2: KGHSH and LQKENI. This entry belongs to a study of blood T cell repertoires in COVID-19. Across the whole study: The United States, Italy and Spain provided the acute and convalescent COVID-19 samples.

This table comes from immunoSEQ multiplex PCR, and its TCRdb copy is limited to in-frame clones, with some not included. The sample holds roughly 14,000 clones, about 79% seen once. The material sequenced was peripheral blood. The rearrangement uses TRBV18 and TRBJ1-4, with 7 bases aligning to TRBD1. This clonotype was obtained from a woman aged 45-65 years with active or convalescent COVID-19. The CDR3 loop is CASSPYRTGATNEKLFF. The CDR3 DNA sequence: TGTGCCAGCTCACCCTACAGGACAGGTGCAACTAATGAAAAACTGTTTTTT.